These T cell receptor beta chains were read from a single sample in a study of T-cell memory formation after mild COVID-19. Via MiXCR, TCRdb re-called the 5' RACE reads, giving one row per CDR3 protein. The sample consists of approximately 240,000 distinct CDR3 sequences, about 17% of them appearing once. Sequencing used PBMCs or a T cell subset sorted from them (not recorded which). These receptors were collected from a man between 18 and 35 years old who had mild COVID-19 (a few samples of this study predate the infection). Cell type and time point are not known. CDR3s include the opening cysteine and the closing phenylalanine or tryptophan.

J gene: TRBJ2-3
V gene: TRBV9
CDR3 protein: CASSVTSDTDTQYF

J gene: TRBJ2-3
V gene: TRBV11-2
CDR3 protein: CASSSSTVGDTQYF

J gene: TRBJ1-1
V gene: TRBV29-1
CDR3 protein: CSASVRHADTEAFF

J gene: TRBJ2-7
V gene: TRBV6-5
CDR3 protein: CASSYPGTYEQYF

J gene: TRBJ2-2
V gene: TRBV7-2
CDR3 protein: CASSLIAGVNTGELFF

J gene: TRBJ2-1
V gene: TRBV4-3
CDR3 protein: CASSQDWTSGYEQFF

J gene: TRBJ2-5
V gene: TRBV21-1
CDR3 protein: CASSKKAVVYRRQETQYF

J gene: TRBJ2-1
V gene: TRBV30
CDR3 protein: CAWGLAGGNIYSEQFF

J gene: TRBJ2-7
V gene: TRBV29-1
CDR3 protein: CSVEGQELGEQYF

J gene: TRBJ2-2
V gene: TRBV2
CDR3 protein: CASSGTLGGLSGELFF

J gene: TRBJ2-1
V gene: TRBV6-5
CDR3 protein: CASSYWVGTGDNEQFF

J gene: TRBJ2-5
V gene: TRBV3-1
CDR3 protein: CASSQEPGATQYF

J gene: TRBJ1-5
V gene: TRBV6-1
CDR3 protein: CASSVLSGEQPQHF

J gene: TRBJ2-3
V gene: TRBV4-3
CDR3 protein: CASSQEAASTDTQYF

J gene: TRBJ2-3
V gene: TRBV3-1
CDR3 protein: CASSQELLAADTQYF

J gene: TRBJ1-4
V gene: TRBV13
CDR3 protein: CASSRRGLGEKLFF

J gene: TRBJ2-7
V gene: TRBV7-9
CDR3 protein: CASSPRDREQYF

J gene: TRBJ1-2
V gene: TRBV27
CDR3 protein: CASSFRGGAFGYTF

J gene: TRBJ1-4
V gene: TRBV18
CDR3 protein: CASAAGTDEKLFF

J gene: TRBJ1-5
V gene: TRBV12-3/TRBV12-4
CDR3 protein: CASSRGRVQPQHF

J gene: TRBJ2-1
V gene: TRBV2
CDR3 protein: CASNAGPYNEQFF

J gene: TRBJ2-3
V gene: TRBV7-2
CDR3 protein: CASSLNGGGSEDTQYF

J gene: TRBJ1-2
V gene: TRBV2
CDR3 protein: CASTRTEAGDLYTF

J gene: TRBJ1-2
V gene: TRBV6-5
CDR3 protein: CASSQPGYGYTF

J gene: TRBJ2-4
V gene: TRBV28
CDR3 protein: CASSPRGLAKNIQYF

J gene: TRBJ2-7
V gene: TRBV28
CDR3 protein: CASSLWSEQYF

J gene: TRBJ2-5
V gene: TRBV5-4
CDR3 protein: CASSGNQETQYF

J gene: TRBJ2-7
V gene: TRBV5-5
CDR3 protein: CASIDGTGGVLPF

J gene: TRBJ1-2
V gene: TRBV7-8
CDR3 protein: CASSTAGVGYTF

J gene: TRBJ1-6
V gene: TRBV4-3
CDR3 protein: CASSQDIRVQGDSPLHF

J gene: TRBJ1-2
V gene: TRBV7-2
CDR3 protein: CASSPTGENLRDYTF

J gene: TRBJ1-1
V gene: TRBV5-5
CDR3 protein: CASEQGAWTEAFF

J gene: TRBJ1-2
V gene: TRBV7-9
CDR3 protein: CASNEQGNGYTF

J gene: TRBJ1-1
V gene: TRBV7-9
CDR3 protein: CASGGGTEAFF

J gene: TRBJ2-2
V gene: TRBV20-1
CDR3 protein: CSARDRRRQGGTGELFF

J gene: TRBJ2-5
V gene: TRBV3-1
CDR3 protein: CASSQRDSQETQYF

J gene: TRBJ2-5
V gene: TRBV4-3
CDR3 protein: CASSQEDGPLAGQETQYF

J gene: TRBJ2-3
V gene: TRBV6-2/TRBV6-3
CDR3 protein: CASSYRPGSVSTDTQYF

J gene: TRBJ2-2
V gene: TRBV7-2
CDR3 protein: CASSQGARSGELFF

J gene: TRBJ1-2
V gene: TRBV19
CDR3 protein: CASSIGTNYGYTF